The present entry profiles one TCR beta chain with its context. Its antigen is unidentified. This CDR3 is built from 17 residues. The germline CDR1 and CDR2 sequences are SGDLS and YYNGEE. V gave up 4 bases and J gave up 3 bases, with 21 bases separating them. This record belongs to a study of STAT5B mutations in CD4+ large granular lymphocyte leukemia. Points from the study as a whole: Compared with healthy controls (2/35), patient top clones favored TRBV06 (8/27).

Sequencing used immunoSEQ multiplex PCR; TCRdb keeps in-frame clones, though not all of them. The sample yields 30,000 or so clones, approximately 80% seen once. The rearrangement uses TRBV9 and TRBJ2-3; tentative D call: TRBD2 (7 bases). The sequence derives from a human donor in good health. Sequenced input: CD4+ T cells from blood buffy coats. The CDR3 spells CASSPRGGGMWTDTQYF. The DNA of the CDR3 is TGTGCCAGCAGCCCCCGAGGGGGAGGGATGTGGACAGATACGCAGTATTTT.